This note documents a single TCR beta chain sequence. The antigen is unknown. This record comes from a study of CXCR3-negative and CXCR3-positive naive CD8 T cells. Study at large: Each library gave roughly 1.6 +/- 0.3 million of 140 million or so TRB reads.

The CDR3 loop spans 14 amino acids. Germline V gives CDR1 SEHNR, CDR2 FQNEAQ (reference sequence). Carrying UMI labels, the TRB cDNA libraries were prepared through 5' RACE. TCRdb reanalyzed the 5' RACE reads, giving one entry per CDR3 protein sequence and no DNA. This listing includes roughly 63,000 distinct CDR3 sequences. Study-level results: TRB CDR3s of CXCR3-positive naive cells were more hydrophobic than those of CXCR3-negative naive cells.

This TCR came from a human donor in good health. Some clones in this sample may be carry-over from other donors' samples. The sample was naive CXCR3+ CD8+ T cells from blood. Subset given: CD45RO-CCR7+CD27+CD95- naive CD8+ T cells expressing CXCR3 (TNR3+). The chain uses TRBV7-9 and TRBJ2-7; the TCRdb call, TRBD1, lacks DNA for checking. The CDR3: CASSLDPFVHEQYF.